Below are 9 T cell receptor beta chains sequenced from a single sample in a study of tumor-infiltrating lymphocytes in oesophageal squamous cell carcinoma. TCRdb used MiXCR to reprocess the PCR reads, holding one entry per CDR3 protein. The sample contains about 25,000 distinct CDR3 sequences, 30% to 40% of which appear only once. Sequenced material: esophageal tumor tissue. These receptors were taken from a male donor with esophageal squamous cell carcinoma.

The chain combines TRBV6-4 with TRBJ2-3; D gene uncertain. This CDR3 has 14 amino acids. Trimming removed 4 bases at V and 6 bases at J, with 14 bases between. Looked up from germline, CDR1 is MRHNA and CDR2 is SNTAGT. CDR3 coding DNA: TGTGCCAGCAGTGTCGAGTCTATGGGGGATACGCAGTATTTT. Its protein product is CASSVESMGDTQYF.

This clonotype has a handful of counts. The V and J genes are TRBV9 and TRBJ2-7; D tentatively reads TRBD1 or TRBD2 (5 bases each). This CDR3 contains 14 residues. The V end was cut by 4 bases, the J end by 3 bases, with 14 bases between. CDR1 and CDR2 from the germline V gene are SGDLS and YYNGEE. The CDR3 protein is CASSIGTGLYEQYF. The DNA for the CDR3 is TGTGCCAGCAGCATAGGGACGGGGCTCTACGAGCAGTACTTC.

Comments on this clonotype: The final CDR3 position lacks the conserved phenylalanine or tryptophan, pointing to a likely read error. The limits of the CDR3 on the DNA are not certain, so only TCRdb's listed CDR3 is given. CDR3 sequence: CASSLARGTTPLHFGN. The chain uses TRBV7-2 and TRBJ2-1; TRBD2, the table's D call, lacks a check against the DNA. Per germline, CDR1 SGHTA and CDR2 FQGNSA. 16 amino acids form the CDR3, both terminal residues included.

In its sample, this clonotype was seen many times. This chain joins TRBV28 and TRBJ1-2, with D unclear. V dropped 7 bases and J dropped 4 bases, with 16 bases sitting between them. CDR1 is MDHEN, CDR2 SYDVKM, per germline. The CDR3 is 14 residues long. CDR3 protein: CASTFGTAIYGYTF. Here the CDR3 DNA reads TGTGCCAGCACCTTCGGCACAGCCATCTATGGCTACACCTTC.

This clonotype occurred many times. Given a much more abundant clone one base away, this may be a read error. This chain links TRBV12-3 or TRBV12-4 with TRBJ2-7; 9 nucleotides agree with TRBD1. This CDR3 spans 14 amino acids. The trim removed 7 bases at V and 7 bases at J, leaving 11 bases unmatched. CDR3 DNA sequence: TGTGCCAGCACCTGGACAGGGGCGGACAATGAGCAGTACTTC. It codes for CASTWTGADNEQYF.

As for this clonotype: A read error may account for a junction end that differs from germline. The chain recombines TRBV7-2 with TRBJ1-1; possible D gene TRBD1, 6 bases. This CDR3 comprises 13 residues. Germline lookup yields CDR1 SGHTA and CDR2 FQGNSA. The CDR3 region has the DNA TGTGCCAGCAGCTTACGTCGGAAGGGGGAGCAGTACTTT. The encoded protein is CASSLRRKGEQYF.

By frequency in the sample, this clonotype is large. This chain joins TRBV7-8 and TRBJ2-5, with D perhaps matching TRBD2 (6 bases). The CDR3 consists of 14 residues. V dropped 5 bases and J dropped 2 bases, with 12 bases sitting between them. Per the germline V gene, CDR1 is SGHVS and CDR2 is FQNEAQ. DNA of the CDR3: TGTGCCAGCAGCGTCAGGCGGGATCAAGAGACCCAGTACTTC. Its translation: CASSVRRDQETQYF.

This clonotype was detected a few times. V usage is TRBV7-2 and J usage is TRBJ2-5; a possible D gene is TRBD2 (6 bases). The J call is doubtful: the DNA matches TRBJ2-1 better. The CDR3 consists of 14 residues. Germline V CDR1 and CDR2: SGHTA, FQGNSA. As DNA, the CDR3 is TGTGCCAGCAGCTTAAACCGCGGCGGGGATGAGCAGTTCTTC. This translates into CASSLNRGGDEQFF.

To note about this clonotype: A much larger clone lies one base from this, so it may be a read error. The V call is TRBV7-9, the J call TRBJ2-3; perhaps D is TRBD1 or TRBD2 (5 bases each). The V gene lost 5 bases and the J gene lost 14 bases, with 32 bases spanning the gap. The germline V gene has CDR1 SEHNR and CDR2 FQNEAQ (reference sequence). CDR3 length: 17 residues. This CDR3 reads CASSPEGPPLGTGELYF. DNA of the CDR3: TGTGCCAGCAGCCCCGAGGGGCCTCCTCTGGGCACCGGGGAGCTGTATTTT.